The subject of this entry is one TCR beta chain. What it binds is not known. This record comes from a study of radiotherapy plus CTLA-4 blockade in lung cancer. Overall study: Objective responses were observed in approximately 20% of patients, and disease control was achieved by roughly 29%.

V dropped 5 bases and J dropped 2 bases, with 12 bases sitting between them. CDR1 is SGHTA and CDR2 is FQGNSA in the germline V gene. The CDR3 contains 15 residues. Repertoires were generated with immunoSEQ multiplex PCR, while TCRdb's copy carries only in-frame clones and drops some. The profile shows around 100,000 clones, roughly 77% of them singletons. Findings and limits, study-wide: Alongside interferon-beta, early blood T cell clone dynamics were reportedly the best predictor of response. Blood saw expansion of tumor-derived TCR clones after radiotherapy plus ipilimumab.

With ipilimumab providing CTLA-4 blockade, focal radiation was administered to patients who had chemo-refractory metastatic non-small-cell lung cancer. The chain links TRBV7-2 to TRBJ1-4; D call uncertain. The sample here was peripheral blood, taken from a patient treated with radiotherapy plus ipilimumab. The receptor comes from a human donor with non-small cell lung cancer that progressed on radiotherapy plus ipilimumab. Some clones in this sample may be carry-over from other donors' samples. The CDR3 bases are TGTGCCAGCAGCGCATCCCGGGCTACTAATGAAAAACTGTTTTTT. Protein sequence: CASSASRATNEKLFF. Full variable domain (rest looked up from reference TRBV7-2 and TRBJ1-4): GAGVSQSPSNKVTEKGKDVELRCDPISGHTALYWYRQSLGQGLEFLIYFQGNSAPDKSGLPSDRFSAERTGGSVSTLTIQRTQQEDSAVYLCASSASRATNEKLFFGSGTQLSVL.